The 9 T cell receptor beta chains presented below share a single source sample, sequenced in a study of blood T cell repertoires in COVID-19. Clones were sequenced by immunoSEQ multiplex PCR, and TCRdb holds only the in-frame ones, with some missing. The repertoire holds about 400,000 clones, with nearly 90% as singletons. Sequencing used PBMCs or T cells enriched from blood (not recorded which). All receptors come from a woman between 18 and 29 years old with acute COVID-19.

This clone was detected only once. The chain joins TRBV6-5 to TRBJ2-7; 10 nucleotides agree with TRBD2. CDR3 length: 15 residues. From germline, CDR1 is MNHEY and CDR2 SVGAGI. The V gene end was trimmed by 5 bases and the J gene end by 4 bases; junction bases not matched to a gene: 8. CDR3 loop: CASSPPSGGDYEQYF. DNA for the CDR3: TGTGCCAGCAGTCCCCCTAGCGGGGGCGATTACGAGCAGTACTTC.

The J gene is TRBJ2-1, the V gene TRBV18, with a tentative D call TRBD1 (7 bases). This CDR3 comprises 13 residues. CDR1 is KGHSH and CDR2 is LQKENI in the germline V gene. V shed 6 bases and J shed 6 bases, with 12 bases lying between them. CDR3 coding DNA: TGTGCCAGCTCCCCAGGGGGGAGCAATGAGCAGTTCTTC. Protein sequence: CASSPGGSNEQFF.

A word on this clone: Other nucleotide sequences from this sample produce the same CDR3. The chain has TRBV9 and TRBJ1-4; D might be TRBD1 (5 bases). Germline V CDR1 and CDR2: SGDLS, YYNGEE. This CDR3 comprises 15 residues. Trimming removed 2 bases from V and 0 bases from J, with 8 bases in between. The CDR3 coding sequence is TGTGCCAGCAGCGTTACAGGAGCAACTAATGAAAAACTGTTTTTT. It codes for CASSVTGATNEKLFF.

The chain employs TRBV6-5 and TRBJ1-5; D is perhaps TRBD1 (5 bases). The V gene's germline CDR1 is MNHEY and CDR2 SVGAGI. Trimming pared 5 bases from V and 1 base from J, leaving 12 bases between. This CDR3 is 15 amino acids long. The CDR3 spells CASSPLGLSNQPQHF. As DNA, the CDR3 is TGTGCCAGCAGTCCTCTGGGGCTGAGCAATCAGCCCCAGCATTTT.

The chain couples TRBV6-5 to TRBJ2-7; unclear D gene. V was shortened by 0 bases and J by 3 bases, with 9 bases between the two germline ends. Germline values: CDR1 MNHEY, CDR2 SVGAGI. This CDR3 spans 14 amino acids. CDR3 loop: CASSYSIFGYEQYF. CDR3 DNA sequence: TGTGCCAGCAGTTACTCGATTTTCGGCTACGAGCAGTACTTC.

This CDR3 is CASSQVAIGEKLFF. The DNA of the CDR3 is TGCGCCAGCAGCCAAGTAGCTATCGGCGAAAAACTGTTTTTT. The chain couples TRBV4-1 to TRBJ1-4; D call uncertain. V lost 1 base and J lost 8, with 11 bases in between. The CDR3 is made up of 14 amino acids. Germline V gene lookup returns CDR1 MGHRA and CDR2 YSYEKL.

Only one count was recorded for this clone. The V call is TRBV5-1, the J call TRBJ2-7; TRBD2 aligns across 9 bases. J gave up 4 bases and V 4 bases, and 9 bases lay outside the gene matches. CDR1 and CDR2 from the germline V gene are SGHRS and YFSETQ. This CDR3 is 15 amino acids long. CDR3 region: CASSPPAGGNYEQYF. The CDR3 region has the DNA TGCGCCAGCAGCCCCCCAGCGGGGGGCAATTACGAGCAGTACTTC.

The chain carries TRBV6-5 and TRBJ1-1; weak D call: TRBD1 (5 bases). The germline CDR1 and CDR2 sequences are MNHEY and SVGAGI. This CDR3 has 13 amino acids. Trimming shortened V by 4 bases and J by 3 bases, and 9 bases separated the two germline ends. The chain's CDR3 is CASSSVRDTEAFF. CDR3 nucleotide sequence: TGTGCCAGCAGTTCAGTCAGGGACACTGAAGCTTTCTTT.

This clone was found once. The rearrangement uses TRBV5-1 and TRBJ2-1, with 14 bases that match TRBD2. The CDR3 totals 17 residues. Germline values: CDR1 SGHRS, CDR2 YFSETQ. With 4 bases clipped from V and 6 bases from J, the junction kept 9 bases outside the gene matches. As DNA, the CDR3 is TGCGCCAGCAGCCTTCCAGGGACTAGCGGGAGAGGCAATGAGCAGTTCTTC. Its translation is CASSLPGTSGRGNEQFF.